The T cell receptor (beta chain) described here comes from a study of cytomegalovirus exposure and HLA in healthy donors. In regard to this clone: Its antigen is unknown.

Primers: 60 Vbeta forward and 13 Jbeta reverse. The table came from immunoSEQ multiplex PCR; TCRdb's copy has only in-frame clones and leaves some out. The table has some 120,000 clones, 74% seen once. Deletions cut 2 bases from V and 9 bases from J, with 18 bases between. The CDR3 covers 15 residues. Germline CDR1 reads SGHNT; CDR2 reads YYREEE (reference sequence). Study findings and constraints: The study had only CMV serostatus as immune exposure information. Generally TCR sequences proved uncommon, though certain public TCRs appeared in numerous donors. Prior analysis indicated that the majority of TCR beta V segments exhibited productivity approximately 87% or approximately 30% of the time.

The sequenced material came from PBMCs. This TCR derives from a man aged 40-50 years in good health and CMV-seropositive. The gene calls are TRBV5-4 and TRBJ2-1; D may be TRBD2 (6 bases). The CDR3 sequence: CASSFPGTPFGEQFF. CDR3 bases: TGTGCCAGCAGCTTCCCCGGGACTCCATTCGGTGAGCAGTTCTTC.